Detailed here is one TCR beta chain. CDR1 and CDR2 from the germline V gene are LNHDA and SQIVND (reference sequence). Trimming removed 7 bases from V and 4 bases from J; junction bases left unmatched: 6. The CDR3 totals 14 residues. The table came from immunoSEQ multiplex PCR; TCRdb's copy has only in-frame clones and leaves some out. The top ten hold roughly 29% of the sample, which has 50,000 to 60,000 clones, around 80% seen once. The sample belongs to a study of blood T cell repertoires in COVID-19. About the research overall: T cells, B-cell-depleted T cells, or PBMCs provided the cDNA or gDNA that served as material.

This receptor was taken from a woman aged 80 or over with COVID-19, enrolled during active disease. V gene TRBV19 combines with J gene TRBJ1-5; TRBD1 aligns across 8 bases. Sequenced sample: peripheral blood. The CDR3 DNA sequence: TGTGCCAGTAACCCGGGACAGGCTAATCAGCCCCAGCATTTT. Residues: CASNPGQANQPQHF.